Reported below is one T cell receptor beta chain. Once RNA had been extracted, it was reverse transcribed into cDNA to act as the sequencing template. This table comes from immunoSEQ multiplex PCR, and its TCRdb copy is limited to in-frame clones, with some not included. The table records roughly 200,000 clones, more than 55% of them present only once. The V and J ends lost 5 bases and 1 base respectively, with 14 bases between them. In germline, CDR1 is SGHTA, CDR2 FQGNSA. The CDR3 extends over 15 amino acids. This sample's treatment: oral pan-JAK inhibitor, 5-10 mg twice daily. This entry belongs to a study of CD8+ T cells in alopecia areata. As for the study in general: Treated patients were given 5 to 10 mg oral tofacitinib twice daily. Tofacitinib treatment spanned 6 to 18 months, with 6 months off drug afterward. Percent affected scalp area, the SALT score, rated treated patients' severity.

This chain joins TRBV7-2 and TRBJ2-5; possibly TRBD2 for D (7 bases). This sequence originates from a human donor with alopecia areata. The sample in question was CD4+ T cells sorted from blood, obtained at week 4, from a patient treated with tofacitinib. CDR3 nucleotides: TGTGCCAGCAGCCGAGGGGGGGGCAGCCAAGAGACCCAGTACTTC. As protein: CASSRGGGSQETQYF.